The T cell receptor beta chain under discussion was sequenced for a study of tumor-infiltrating lymphocytes in primary liver carcinoma. CDR1 SGHNT and CDR2 YENEEA come from the germline V gene. The V gene end was trimmed by 9 bases and the J gene end by 0 bases; junction bases not matched to a gene: 11. This CDR3 comprises 18 residues. This clonotype showed up just once. The study extracted blood RNA from unsorted whole blood and also extracted germline DNA. Total RNA amounting to 450 to 550 ng was the source from which TCR beta cDNA was made with a constant-region primer. Nested multiplex PCR, run for three rounds with slightly modified ARM-PCR, yielded TCR beta libraries. The study ran its first two PCR rounds for roughly 10 cycles each, using TRBV1-TRBV30 forward primers and a C-beta reverse primer. Via MiXCR, TCRdb re-called the multiplex PCR reads, giving one row per CDR3 protein. The sample records about 200,000 distinct CDR3 sequences, about 61% being singletons.

The TCR originated in an older woman with primary liver carcinoma and hepatitis B virus infection. V usage is TRBV11-3 and J usage is TRBJ2-1, with 13 bases matching TRBD2. Sequencing was carried out using peripheral blood. CDR3 sequence: CASSTGLAGTHSYNEQFF. As DNA, the CDR3 is TGTGCCAGTAGCACGGGACTAGCGGGAACGCACTCCTACAATGAGCAGTTCTTC.